This is a list of T cell receptor beta chains from one sample in a study of T cell responses to AZD1222 COVID-19 vaccine. This table comes from immunoSEQ multiplex PCR, and its TCRdb copy is limited to in-frame clones, with some not included. Of 95,000 to 100,000 clones listed, approximately 90% are singletons. The input for sequencing was peripheral blood, taken 28 days after the second AZD1222 dose. The receptors come from an adult who received the AZD1222 COVID-19 vaccine. The CDR3 runs from the conserved cysteine through the conserved F or W. The D gene is left open where the match is weak. Clone sizes are given selectively: once, few, many, or a class where the clone is expanded.

D gene | clone size | J gene | V gene | CDR3 length | CDR3 DNA | CDR3 protein
TRBD2 | NA | TRBJ2-2 | TRBV2 | 15 | TGTGCCAGCAGCCCGACTAGCGGGAGGACCGGGGAGCTGTTTTTT | CASSPTSGRTGELFF
TRBD2 | NA | TRBJ2-5 | TRBV10-1 | 15 | TGCGCCAGCAGTGGGGCTAGCGGGAGACAAGAGACCCAGTACTTC | CASSGASGRQETQYF
NA | NA | TRBJ2-1 | TRBV7-9 | 15 | TGTGCCAGCAGCTTAGCGCGGACTACCATCAATGAGCAGTTCTTC | CASSLARTTINEQFF
NA | NA | TRBJ1-1 | TRBV7-2 | 15 | TGTGCCAGCAGCTCAAGGGACGGCATGAACACTGAAGCTTTCTTT | CASSSRDGMNTEAFF
NA | once | TRBJ2-7 | TRBV5-1 | 13 | TGCGCCAGCAGGACCTCCACCGTGGAGGAGCAGTACTTC | CASRTSTVEEQYF
NA | NA | TRBJ1-5 | TRBV10-3 | 12 | TGTGCCATCAGTGAGTCAAATCAGCCCCAGCATTTT | CAISESNQPQHF
NA | NA | TRBJ2-7 | TRBV2 | 15 | TGTGCCGGCAGCCAGGGTCGCCAGCTGACCTACGAGCAGTACTTC | CAGSQGRQLTYEQYF
NA | NA | TRBJ1-5 | TRBV6-1 | 14 | TGTGCCAGCAGTGAAGCGACAGGCAATCAGCCCCAGCATTTT | CASSEATGNQPQHF
NA | NA | TRBJ2-1 | TRBV21-1 | 16 | TGTGCCAGCAGGAAACCGGGACTAGGCATTCGCAATGAGCAGTTCTTC | CASRKPGLGIRNEQFF
TRBD1 | NA | TRBJ2-5 | TRBV24-1 | 15 | TGTGCCACCAGTGAAGGGACAGGGAATGGCGAGACCCAGTACTTC | CATSEGTGNGETQYF
NA | NA | TRBJ2-1 | TRBV25-1 | 16 | TGTGCCAGCAGTGATCTTAGGGGCCTATCGTACAATGAGCAGTTCTTC | CASSDLRGLSYNEQFF
TRBD1 | NA | TRBJ1-2 | TRBV27 | 18 | TGTGCCAGCAGTTCTCACGCAGGGACAGCAACATTTAACTATGGCTACACCTTC | CASSSHAGTATFNYGYTF
TRBD1 | NA | TRBJ2-5 | TRBV6-5 | 14 | TGTGCCAGCAGCCCGGGACAGGGGTCCTGGACCCAGTACTTC | CASSPGQGSWTQYF
TRBD2 | NA | TRBJ2-5 | TRBV19 | 14 | TGTGCCAGTAGTACGCCGGGACTAGGAGAGACCCAGTACTTC | CASSTPGLGETQYF
TRBD2 | once | TRBJ2-3 | TRBV7-2 | 18 | TGTGCCAGCAGCTTAGAAGGAACTAGAGGGAGGGGTACAGATACGCAGTATTTT | CASSLEGTRGRGTDTQYF
NA | NA | TRBJ1-1 | TRBV12-3/TRBV12-4 | 11 | TGTGCCAGCAGCCGCCTTGGTGTGGCTTTCTTT | CASSRLGVAFF
NA | NA | TRBJ2-3 | TRBV6-2/TRBV6-3 | 15 | TGTGCCAGCAGTTGGAGGGAGAAGAACACAGATACGCAGTATTTT | CASSWREKNTDTQYF
NA | NA | TRBJ1-5 | TRBV28 | 13 | TGTGCCAGCAGCCAACAATGGGATCAGCCCCAGCATTTT | CASSQQWDQPQHF
TRBD1 | NA | TRBJ1-3 | TRBV28 | 14 | TGTGCCAGCAGTTGGGACAGGGCTGGAAACACCATATATTTT | CASSWDRAGNTIYF
NA | NA | TRBJ2-3 | TRBV7-9 | 12 | TGTGCCAGCAGCTTGATGGGGGATACGCAGTATTTT | CASSLMGDTQYF
NA | NA | TRBJ2-2 | TRBV6-2/TRBV6-3 | 18 | TGTGCCAGCAGTTCGCCCACTCGGACGGAGAAGAACACCGGGGAGCTGTTTTTT | CASSSPTRTEKNTGELFF
NA | NA | TRBJ1-2 | TRBV29-1 | 12 | TGCAGCGTTGAAAGCGGGAACTATGGCTACACCTTC | CSVESGNYGYTF
NA | NA | TRBJ1-1 | TRBV3-1/TRBV3-2 | 13 | TGTGCCAGCAGCACAGGTCCTGACACTGAAGCTTTCTTT | CASSTGPDTEAFF
NA | NA | TRBJ1-2 | TRBV5-1 | 16 | TGCGCCAGCAGCTTCGCCCCGGCAGGGTCGGGTAGTGGCTACACCTTC | CASSFAPAGSGSGYTF
NA | NA | TRBJ1-4 | TRBV19 | 15 | TGTGCCAGTAGCCTGGGGCAGGCAACTAATGAAAAACTGTTTTTT | CASSLGQATNEKLFF
NA | NA | TRBJ1-5 | TRBV30 | 14 | TGTGCCTGGAGTGTTGGACAGTTAAATCAGCCCCAGCATTTT | CAWSVGQLNQPQHF
NA | NA | TRBJ1-1 | TRBV7-9 | 14 | TGTGCCAGCAGCTTACGAGAGACGAACACTGAAGCTTTCTTT | CASSLRETNTEAFF
TRBD1 | NA | TRBJ2-5 | TRBV13 | 16 | TGTGCCAGCAGCCCCCGTGCGGACAGGGGATGGGAGACCCAGTACTTC | CASSPRADRGWETQYF
TRBD1 | NA | TRBJ2-1 | TRBV6-1 | 16 | TGTGCCAGCAGTGACCGAGACAGGGGTCCCTACAATGAGCAGTTCTTC | CASSDRDRGPYNEQFF
NA | NA | TRBJ1-2 | TRBV7-9 | 14 | TGTGCCAGCAGCTTAGAAGGCCAGGGAGGTGGCTACACCTTC | CASSLEGQGGGYTF
NA | few | TRBJ1-1 | TRBV6-5 | 11 | TGTGCCATAAGTTCGAACACTGAAGCTTTCTTT | CAISSNTEAFF
NA | NA | TRBJ1-5 | TRBV2 | 14 | TGTGCCAGCAGGACTGGGGAGAACAATCAGCCCCAGCATTTT | CASRTGENNQPQHF
NA | NA | TRBJ2-7 | TRBV28 | 14 | TGTGCCAGCAGTTTGATGGGGGCAGACTACGAGCAGTACTTC | CASSLMGADYEQYF
TRBD2 | NA | TRBJ2-7 | TRBV7-6 | 15 | TGTGCCAGCAGCTTAGCCCCCGCGGGAGGCTACGAGCAGTACTTC | CASSLAPAGGYEQYF
TRBD2 | NA | TRBJ2-7 | TRBV11-2 | 15 | TGTGCCAGCAGCTCGACTAGCGGGTACAGCTACGAGCAGTACTTC | CASSSTSGYSYEQYF
NA | NA | TRBJ2-3 | TRBV28 | 15 | TGTGCCAGCAGTTCCCGTTGGGGGCGCACAGATACGCAGTATTTT | CASSSRWGRTDTQYF
NA | NA | TRBJ1-1 | TRBV18 | 13 | TGTGCCAGCTCTCAAGGGACGAACACTGAAGCTTTCTTT | CASSQGTNTEAFF
NA | NA | TRBJ2-3 | TRBV15 | 12 | TGTGCCACCAGCCATCACACAGATACGCAGTATTTT | CATSHHTDTQYF
NA | NA | TRBJ2-1 | TRBV7-2 | 15 | TGTGCCAGCAGCTTGGGAGCGAGCTCCTACAATGAGCAGTTCTTC | CASSLGASSYNEQFF
NA | NA | TRBJ2-2 | TRBV14 | 14 | TGTGCCAGCAGCCAAGAGGGTTGGGCCGGGGAGCTGTTTTTT | CASSQEGWAGELFF
TRBD2 | NA | TRBJ2-5 | TRBV4-3 | 16 | TGCGCCAGCAGCCAAGAAGGGGGACTAGCAACAAAGACCCAGTACTTC | CASSQEGGLATKTQYF
NA | NA | TRBJ1-5 | TRBV2 | 13 | TGTGCCAGCCAACCCCGGGGGGGCCGGCCCCAGCATTTT | CASQPRGGRPQHF
TRBD2 | NA | TRBJ2-2 | TRBV9 | 16 | TGTGCCAGCAGCTTCTCCGGGACTAGCGGGACCGGGGAGCTGTTTTTT | CASSFSGTSGTGELFF
TRBD1 | NA | TRBJ1-1 | TRBV18 | 14 | TGTGCCAGCTCACCAGGGGACAGGGTCACTGAAGCTTTCTTT | CASSPGDRVTEAFF
NA | NA | TRBJ1-2 | TRBV28 | 16 | TGTGCCAGCTCCTACGGGGGCAGGGTGGAGTACGAGGGCTACACCTTC | CASSYGGRVEYEGYTF